This T cell receptor beta chain originates from a study of neurological immune-mediated disorders (dated 2019 in TCRdb). About the full investigation: Of the approximately 34 multiple sclerosis patients, approximately 30 had relapsing-remitting MS and 3 had secondary progressive MS. The study compared peripheral blood TCR-beta repertoires of HTLV-I-associated myelopathy (HAM/TSP) patients, multiple sclerosis patients and healthy controls using UMI-based sequencing. The approximately 110 TCR-beta libraries included longitudinal samples, technical triplicates and paired sorted CD4+ and CD8+ T-cell subsets alongside PBMC samples. The cohort included roughly 71 subjects: some 15 with HAM/TSP, about 34 with multiple sclerosis, and roughly 20 healthy controls. Overall study outcomes, separate from this receptor: TCR clonal expansion was highest in HAM/TSP patients and lowest in MS patients, with MS patients falling below even healthy controls. In phylogenetic analysis, the repertoires of 18 of 34 MS patients grouped into a cluster of related CDR3 sequences, which suggests a possible signature at the repertoire level. No clinical or MRI features were associated with the MS cluster, and the authors said that larger cohorts are needed. Expanded clones from different subjects shared no identical CDR3 amino acid sequences, which suggests that TCR-beta repertoires were private in all groups.

The table lists this clonotype with many counts. Its antigen target is currently unknown. There are no base qualities to consult, and no much larger clone falls within one base. For the unsorted PBMC libraries, 2 million PBMCs were stored in RNAlater at -80 degrees C until RNA extraction and were used to generate the libraries. Multiple sclerosis patients were enrolled in a US clinical protocol under which disease progression was evaluated by magnetic resonance imaging. Peripheral blood was subjected to Ficoll-Hypaque density gradient centrifugation to isolate PBMCs, which were then cryopreserved in liquid nitrogen. To synthesize cDNA, template-switch 5'RACE was performed with a primer carrying a 10-nucleotide random unique molecular identifier so that each TCR transcript was tagged. Every sequencing run covered 15-18 subjects and yielded more than 160 million TCR-beta sequences. The RNeasy kit was used for extraction of total RNA. Using the KAPA Real-time Library Amplification kit, TCR-beta VDJ regions were amplified with primers for the TCR constant region and the 5'RACE anchor. Sample indexes and Illumina adaptors were added in a first PCR, and a second PCR then increased library yield. After Ampure bead purification, the roughly 650 bp TCR product was size-selected on a 2% E-gel SizeSelection system. Before pooling, libraries had their quality checked on a Bioanalyzer, their concentration measured with Qubit, and their quantity determined with the Kapa Library Quantification kit. Paired-end 2 x 150 bp sequencing of the libraries was performed on an Illumina HiSeq 2500. To increase sequence diversity, about 25-31% phiX was spiked into each library pool. The source study handled its data this way. The quality-filtered reads were processed with the UMI-based MiGEC pipeline, whose error correction step removed more than 80% of the raw TCR sequences. VDJ genes were aligned to IMGT germline references, and each clonotype was defined by a unique CDR3 amino acid sequence together with V-J genes. Clonal expansion, Shannon diversity and CDR3 relatedness were evaluated with VDJtools (CalcPairwiseDistances, ClusterSamples), while phylogenetic trees were built in CLCbio workbench. A clone was classed as expanded if it had 8 or more unique UMIs, a cutoff based on coefficient-of-variation modelling across technical triplicates. TCRdb reprocessing: public reads trimmed at Q25 with fastp, clones called with MiXCR, in-frame beta chains kept. Each CDR3 protein appears once, grouped with its most common genes and DNA. It is TCRdb's table, rather than the study itself, that gives the V and J calls and clone size. The sample records 65,000 to 75,000 distinct CDR3 sequences, roughly 5.6% of which are singletons. The ten largest clones represent around 6% of the sample.

CDR1 and CDR2, looked up from the germline V gene (reference sequence), are LGHDT and YNNKEL. The CDR3, from cysteine to phenylalanine, totals 15 residues. CDR3 DNA only is kept here, 45 bases in frame from base 1. The junction shows trimming of 5 bases on V and 3 bases on J, plus 17 bases between the germline ends. Specimen: PBMCs. The clonotype was recovered from a human donor with multiple sclerosis. The donor label of this sample is uncertain. This chain joins TRBV3-1 to TRBJ2-7, with TRBD1 tentatively as D gene (6 bases match). The sequence in DNA is TGTGCCAGCAGCACAGGGATAGGAAGGATCTACGAGCAGTACTTC. Its translation reads: CASSTGIGRIYEQYF.